The rows below give T cell receptor beta chains drawn from one sample of a study of identical twins. TCRdb called the 5' RACE reads again in MiXCR, with one record for every CDR3 protein. The table lists roughly 710,000 distinct CDR3 sequences, roughly 6% of them singletons. Material for sequencing was naive T cells sorted from blood. These receptors were collected from a man younger than 35 in good health. Each CDR3 is given with its conserved first and last residue. A D gene is named only where the DNA matches it firmly. Not every row has a clone size; where given, it reads once, few, many or a size class.

size: many
J: TRBJ1-6
D: .
length: 12
V: TRBV15
DNA: TGTGCCACTAAGGGAAATAATTCACCCCTCCACTTT
CDR3: CATKGNNSPLHF

size: .
J: TRBJ2-5
D: .
length: 15
V: TRBV18
DNA: TGTGCCAGCTCACCTCCAGGGGCGGTACAAGAGACCCAGTACTTC
CDR3: CASSPPGAVQETQYF

size: many
J: TRBJ2-1
D: TRBD2
length: 14
V: TRBV29-1
DNA: TGCAGCGTTGATGGAGCGGGAGGGTACAATGAGCAGTTCTTC
CDR3: CSVDGAGGYNEQFF

size: many
J: TRBJ1-5
D: TRBD1
length: 14
V: TRBV28
DNA: TGTGCCAGCAGGCCAGGGGGGGGCAATCAGCCCCAGCATTTT
CDR3: CASRPGGGNQPQHF

size: .
J: TRBJ2-3
D: TRBD1
length: 14
V: TRBV20-1
DNA: TGCAGTTATGGGACAGGGCACCTAATGGATACGCAGTATTTT
CDR3: CSYGTGHLMDTQYF

size: few
J: TRBJ2-2
D: .
length: 13
V: TRBV20-1
DNA: TGCAGCGAGAGGGCCTTGGACACCGGGGAGCTGTTTTTT
CDR3: CSERALDTGELFF

size: .
J: TRBJ1-5
D: TRBD1
length: 14
V: TRBV6-1
DNA: TGTGCCAGCAGGGACAGGGAGGGCAATCAGCCCCAGCATTTT
CDR3: CASRDREGNQPQHF

size: many
J: TRBJ2-2
D: .
length: 11
V: TRBV7-9
DNA: TGTGCCAGCAGCAATAATAGGGAGCTGTTTTTT
CDR3: CASSNNRELFF

size: few
J: TRBJ2-1
D: TRBD2
length: 15
V: TRBV5-1
DNA: TGCGCCAGCAGCCCGGGGGGGAGGGGGACCAATGAGCAGTTCTTC
CDR3: CASSPGGRGTNEQFF

size: many
J: TRBJ2-7
D: .
length: 13
V: TRBV29-1
DNA: TGCAGCGTTGGAGGACAGACCTCCTACGAGCAGTACTTC
CDR3: CSVGGQTSYEQYF

size: many
J: TRBJ2-7
D: TRBD2
length: 15
V: TRBV29-1
DNA: TGCAGCGTCCTAAAGGGGACTAGCGGGAGCTACGAGCAGTACTTC
CDR3: CSVLKGTSGSYEQYF

size: few
J: TRBJ1-5
D: .
length: 18
V: TRBV6-2/TRBV6-3
DNA: TGTGCCAGCAGTCCACGGACGGAACCTGTCTATAGCAATCAGCCCCAGCATTTT
CDR3: CASSPRTEPVYSNQPQHF

size: .
J: TRBJ2-7
D: .
length: 11
V: TRBV28
DNA: TGTGCCAGCAGTTTGGACTACGAGGAGTACTTC
CDR3: CASSLDYEEYF

size: many
J: TRBJ2-5
D: .
length: 12
V: TRBV29-1
DNA: TGCAGCGGCACAGGGCCTCAAGAGACCCAGTACTTC
CDR3: CSGTGPQETQYF

size: .
J: TRBJ1-2
D: TRBD1
length: 15
V: TRBV4-1
DNA: TGCGCCAGCAGCCAGGCGGCGGAGGGGGCTTATGGCTACACCTTC
CDR3: CASSQAAEGAYGYTF

size: many
J: TRBJ2-6
D: .
length: 15
V: TRBV3-1
DNA: TGTGCCAGCAGCCGACGGGTGTCCGGGGCCAACGTCCTGACTTTC
CDR3: CASSRRVSGANVLTF

size: .
J: TRBJ1-1
D: .
length: 13
V: TRBV3-1
DNA: TGTGCCAGCAGCCGCGACCCCACGGGGTTGACTTTCTTT
CDR3: CASSRDPTGLTFF

size: many
J: TRBJ2-4
D: TRBD2
length: 15
V: TRBV29-1
DNA: TGCAGCGTCTGGGAGGGAGGCCTAGCCAAAAACATTCAGTACTTC
CDR3: CSVWEGGLAKNIQYF

size: many
J: TRBJ1-1
D: TRBD1
length: 12
V: TRBV6-1
DNA: TGTGCCAGCAGTGAAAGGGGGCGCGGGGCTTTCTTT
CDR3: CASSERGRGAFF

size: many
J: TRBJ2-1
D: TRBD1
length: 15
V: TRBV20-1
DNA: TGCAGTGTGTCTAGGACAGGGCTTTTGTACAATGAGCAGTTCTTC
CDR3: CSVSRTGLLYNEQFF

size: many
J: TRBJ2-3
D: TRBD2
length: 15
V: TRBV5-1
DNA: TGCGCCAGCAGCTCTAAGCGGGAGAGCACAGATACGCAGTATTTT
CDR3: CASSSKRESTDTQYF

size: few
J: TRBJ2-6
D: .
length: 20
V: TRBV5-1
DNA: TGCGCCAGCAGCTCGGAGGGGGCTGAACGTAAGCCCTCTGGGGCCAACGTCCTGACTTTC
CDR3: CASSSEGAERKPSGANVLTF

size: few
J: TRBJ2-5
D: .
length: 15
V: TRBV9
DNA: TGTGCCAGCAGCGTAGAGGGGAAGATCCAAGAGACCCAGTACTTC
CDR3: CASSVEGKIQETQYF

size: many
J: TRBJ2-3
D: .
length: 13
V: TRBV20-1
DNA: TGCAGTGCTAGAAGGGGGGCGGCCGATACGCAGTATTTT
CDR3: CSARRGAADTQYF

size: many
J: TRBJ1-4
D: .
length: 20
V: TRBV10-3
DNA: TGTGCCATCAGGCGGGTGAACAGGGAGGCGACCGAAAAAGAAAATGAAAAACTGTTTTTT
CDR3: CAIRRVNREATEKENEKLFF

size: many
J: TRBJ2-1
D: .
length: 14
V: TRBV15
DNA: TGTGCCATCTCACAAGGGGTTAGGGGTCAAGAGCAGTTCTTC
CDR3: CAISQGVRGQEQFF